This T cell receptor (beta chain) was retrieved from a study of blood T cell repertoires in COVID-19 (TCRdb year 2020). Regarding the research as a whole: Samples from collaborators originated in the United States, Italy and Spain and spanned both the acute and convalescent phases of COVID-19. The prospective study material was composed of cDNA or gDNA derived from T cells, B-cell-depleted T cells, or PBMCs. Deeply sampled blood TCRbeta repertoires from subjects exposed to, actively infected with, or recovered from COVID-19 were included in the dataset. The repertoires were released in a freely available public database meant as a resource for research on the immune response to SARS-CoV-2. The samples were drawn from the first 160 participants of the ongoing ImmuneRACE study and from over a thousand subjects provided by 6 global collaborators. Sample metadata almost always included a de-identified subject ID, COVID-19 status, age in years and sex. HLA class I and class II types, where available, came from metadata supplied by the sample provider rather than from assay-based typing. Study-wide findings and limitations: The amount of clinical and demographic metadata varied by source and participant and was provided uncurated.

As to this clone: Its target antigen remains unknown. Qualities for individual bases were not recorded, and no much larger clone is one base off.

The immunoSEQ Assay, a bias-controlled multiplex PCR, was used to amplify TCRbeta CDR3 regions from genomic DNA. As for how the authors treated the data: Within the assay, amplification of reference gene primers was used to estimate how many nucleated cells each sample contained. To quantify the absolute abundance of each unique TCRbeta CDR3 rearrangement, sequence reads were collapsed and filtered. For each sample, productive Simpson clonality was calculated by taking the square root of Simpson's diversity index across productive rearrangements. TCRdb holds this immuneACCESS table with in-frame rearrangements only. Some clones are missing; in checked studies, unresolved V genes explain under half, and the rest has no known cause. The V and J calls and clone size are taken from that table; D and trimming were inferred from the DNA. The sample data list tens of thousands of clones, and around 89% of these were observed just once. The ten largest clones capture approximately 10% of the sample.

Each collaborating institution followed its own protocols to collect whole blood in K2EDTA tubes. For TCRbeta analysis, collaborators shipped samples as frozen whole blood, isolated PBMCs, or DNA extracted from either of those sample types. The germline V gene supplies CDR1 MRHNA and CDR2 SNTAGT. Trimming accounts for 6 bases at V and 4 bases at J, while the number of junction bases matched to no gene is 11. Its CDR3 holds 16 amino acids, cysteine through phenylalanine. The read is trimmed to its CDR3 DNA, 48 bases read in frame from base 1. The material sequenced was peripheral blood. This receptor was obtained from a man in his thirties or forties with active or convalescent COVID-19. The chain was built from TRBV6-4 and TRBJ2-2; TRBD1 aligns with 7 central bases. CDR3 loop: CASSPTGARITGELFF. The DNA sequence follows: TGTGCCAGCAGCCCAACAGGGGCAAGAATCACCGGGGAGCTGTTTTTT.